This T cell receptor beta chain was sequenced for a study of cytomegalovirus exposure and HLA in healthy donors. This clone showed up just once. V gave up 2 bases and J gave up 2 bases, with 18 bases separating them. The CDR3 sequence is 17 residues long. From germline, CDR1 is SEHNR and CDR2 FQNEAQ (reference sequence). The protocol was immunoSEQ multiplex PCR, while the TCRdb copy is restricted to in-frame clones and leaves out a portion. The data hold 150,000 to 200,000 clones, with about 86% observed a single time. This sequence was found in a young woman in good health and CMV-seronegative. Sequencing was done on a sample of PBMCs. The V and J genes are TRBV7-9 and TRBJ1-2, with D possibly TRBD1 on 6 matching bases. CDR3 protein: CASSLSQGISRNYGYTF. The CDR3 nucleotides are TGTGCCAGCAGCTTATCCCAGGGGATCAGCCGAAACTATGGCTACACCTTC.